Following are 10 T cell receptor beta chains from one sample sequenced in a study of blood T cell repertoires in COVID-19. Profiled with immunoSEQ multiplex PCR; TCRdb holds only in-frame clones, not every one. Here the sample spans about 240,000 clones, about 86% being singletons. The source material was PBMCs or T cells enriched from blood (not recorded which). Receptors originate from a woman in her thirties or forties with acute COVID-19.

J is TRBJ2-2 and V is TRBV29-1; 10 bases align to TRBD1. This CDR3 spans 15 amino acids. Germline V gene sequence: CDR1 SQVTM, CDR2 ANQGSEA. With 1 base clipped from V and 5 bases from J, the junction kept 4 bases outside the gene matches. CDR3 coding DNA: TGCAGCGTTGAAGGACAGGGGGCGAGAACCGGGGAGCTGTTTTTT. It specifies CSVEGQGARTGELFF.

This clone was picked up one time. The chain joins TRBV29-1 to TRBJ2-1; 7 bases agree with TRBD2. The V segment lost 6 bases and the J segment 5 bases; nucleotides outside the gene matches: 10. Germline loops: CDR1 SQVTM, CDR2 ANQGSEA. CDR3 length: 14 amino acids. In DNA, the CDR3 is TGCAGCGTCCTGACCGGGACTATTAACAATGAGCAGTTCTTC. Translating gives CSVLTGTINNEQFF.

The J gene is TRBJ2-3, the V gene TRBV29-1, with D hard to call. Germline V gene data show CDR1 as SQVTM and CDR2 as ANQGSEA. The CDR3 is 12 amino acids. V was clipped by 4 bases and J by 6 bases, with 11 bases between them. The CDR3: CSVVVSGDTQYF. As DNA, the CDR3 is TGCAGCGTTGTAGTCTCAGGCGATACGCAGTATTTT.

The chain links TRBV9 to TRBJ2-1, with D possibly TRBD2 on 6 matching bases. Trimming removed 0 bases from V and 0 bases from J, with 13 bases in between. CDR1 is SGDLS, CDR2 YYNGEE, per germline. The CDR3 is made up of 17 amino acids. CDR3 region: CASSVAVSGNSYNEQFF. The DNA for the CDR3 is TGTGCCAGCAGCGTAGCGGTTAGCGGAAACTCCTACAATGAGCAGTTCTTC.

This clone occurred once. The J gene is TRBJ2-6, the V gene TRBV27; unclear D gene. V lost 6 bases and J lost 0, with 6 bases in between. The CDR3 totals 14 residues. Per the germline V gene, CDR1 is MNHEY and CDR2 is SMNVEV (reference sequence). The CDR3 DNA follows: TGTGCCAGCAGCGGAGTCTCTGGGGCCAACGTCCTGACTTTC. This translates into CASSGVSGANVLTF.

The V call is TRBV5-4, the J call TRBJ1-1; D uncertain. The CDR3 covers 14 residues. In germline, CDR1 is SGHNT, CDR2 YYREEE (reference sequence). V was shortened by 1 base and J by 1 base, with 8 bases between the two germline ends. The CDR3 sequence: CASSLSVQNTEAFF. DNA for the CDR3: TGTGCCAGCAGCTTGTCGGTTCAGAACACTGAAGCTTTCTTT.

The chain combines TRBV19 with TRBJ2-2, with TRBD2 matching over 10 bases. J gave up 2 bases and V 0 bases, and 6 bases lay outside the gene matches. The CDR3 is 18 residues long. CDR1 LNHDA and CDR2 SQIVND come from the germline V gene (reference sequence). The CDR3 loop reads CASSIDGLAGVNTGELFF. The DNA of the CDR3 is TGTGCCAGTAGTATAGATGGGCTAGCGGGAGTTAACACCGGGGAGCTGTTTTTT.

This clone came up once. CDR3 sequence: CASSVLTGNTIYF. CDR3 coding DNA: TGTGCCAGCAGTGTCCTAACTGGAAACACCATATATTTT. The rearrangement joins TRBV2 to TRBJ1-3; D call uncertain. The V and J ends lost 4 bases and 2 bases respectively, with 6 bases between them. In germline, CDR1 is SNHLY, CDR2 FYNNEI. CDR3 length: 13 residues. Complete variable domain (other parts from reference TRBV2 and TRBJ1-3): EPEVTQTPSHQVTQMGQEVILRCVPISNHLYFYWYRQILGQKVEFLVSFYNNEISEKSEIFDDQFSVERPDGSNFTLKIRSTKLEDSAMYFCASSVLTGNTIYFGEGSWLTVV.

V is TRBV6-1 and J is TRBJ2-7; perhaps TRBD2 as D (5 bases). Trimming removed 4 bases at V and 2 bases at J, with 18 bases between. Per the germline V gene, CDR1 is MNHNS and CDR2 is SASEGT. This CDR3 has 16 amino acids. The CDR3 protein is CASSVGTLTEAYEQYF. CDR3 nucleotides: TGTGCCAGCAGTGTGGGTACCTTGACGGAGGCCTACGAGCAGTACTTC.

This clone appeared a single time. This rearrangement joins TRBV5-1 to TRBJ2-7; TRBD2 agrees at 8 bases. The CDR3 runs to 15 residues. The V gene's germline CDR1 is SGHRS and CDR2 YFSETQ. Unmatched junction bases numbered 8, after V lost 1 base and J lost 5 bases. CDR3 in amino acids: CASSLNSGIPHEQYF. DNA of the CDR3: TGCGCCAGCAGCTTGAATAGCGGGATACCCCACGAGCAGTACTTC.